This TCR beta chain was profiled in a study of OX40 agonist ivuxolimab in advanced cancers. The CDR3 runs to 16 residues. From germline, CDR1 is MGHRA and CDR2 YSYEKL. V lost 0 bases and J lost 4, with 15 bases in between. Data came from immunoSEQ multiplex PCR; TCRdb stores just in-frame clones and leaves some out. The table includes about 36,000 clones, 65% to 80% detected once. Study findings and constraints: Averaged across samples, CD8+ T cells carried more expanded clones than CD4+ did.

As for this clone: Its antigen is not known.

This receptor was obtained from an adult with an advanced solid tumor such as melanoma, head and neck, liver or kidney cancer. The input for sequencing was CD4+ or CD8+ T cells sorted from blood, taken in a trial of the OX40 agonist ivuxolimab. This rearrangement joins TRBV4-1 to TRBJ1-2, with D possibly matching TRBD1 (6 bases). In DNA form, the CDR3 reads TGCGCCAGCAGCCAAGATTATCCTCAGGGGATCTATGGCTACACCTTC. Encoded protein: CASSQDYPQGIYGYTF.